The 2 T cell receptor beta chains reported below all come from one sample, sequenced in a study of blood T cell repertoires in COVID-19. Sequencing used immunoSEQ multiplex PCR; TCRdb keeps in-frame clones, though not all of them. This repertoire shows about 190,000 clones, approximately 84% found once; its top ten account for around 3.5%. The specimen sequenced was PBMCs or T cells enriched from blood (not recorded which). The origin of the receptors is a woman aged 30 to 39 who had recovered from COVID-19.

About this clone itself: A junction boundary mismatches the germline segment, possibly from a read error. The chain couples TRBV9 to TRBJ1-6; no definite D call. Germline lookup yields CDR1 SGDLS and CDR2 YYNGEE. This CDR3 has 15 amino acids. The CDR3 spells CASSVPGSFNSPLHF. The DNA of the CDR3 is TGTGCCAGCAGCGTACCGGGATCCTTTAATTCACCCCTCCACTTT.

The chain joins TRBV14 to TRBJ2-2; TRBD2 is a possible D gene (5 bases). The CDR3 is made up of 17 amino acids. Germline values: CDR1 SGHDN, CDR2 FVKESK. Trimming cost V 6 bases and J 0 bases, with 17 bases left between them. As DNA, the CDR3 is TGTGCCAGCAGTCAATACGGAGGAGGATCGAACACCGGGGAGCTGTTTTTT. This codes for CASSQYGGGSNTGELFF.